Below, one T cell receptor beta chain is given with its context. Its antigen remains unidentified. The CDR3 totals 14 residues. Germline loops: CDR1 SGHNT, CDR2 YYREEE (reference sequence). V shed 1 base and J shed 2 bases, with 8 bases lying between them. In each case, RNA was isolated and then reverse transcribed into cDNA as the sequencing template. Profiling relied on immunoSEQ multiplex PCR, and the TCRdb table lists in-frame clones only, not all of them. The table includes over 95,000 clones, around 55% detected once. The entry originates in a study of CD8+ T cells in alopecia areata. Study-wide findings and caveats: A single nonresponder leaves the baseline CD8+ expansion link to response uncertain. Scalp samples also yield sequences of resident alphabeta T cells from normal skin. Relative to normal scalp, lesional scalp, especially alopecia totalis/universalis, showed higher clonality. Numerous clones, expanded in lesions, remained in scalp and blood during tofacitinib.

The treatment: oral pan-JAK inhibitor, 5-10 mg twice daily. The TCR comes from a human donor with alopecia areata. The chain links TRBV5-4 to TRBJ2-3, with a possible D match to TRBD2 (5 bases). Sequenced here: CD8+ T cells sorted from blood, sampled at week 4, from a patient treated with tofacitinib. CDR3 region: CASSLNGDTDTQYF. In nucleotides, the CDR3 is TGTGCCAGCAGCTTGAACGGGGACACAGATACGCAGTATTTT.